One sample yielded the 10 T cell receptor beta chains listed below, sequenced in a study of T cells in localized non-small cell lung cancer. The method was immunoSEQ multiplex PCR; TCRdb's version includes in-frame clones alone and lacks a portion of them. The table lists about 29,000 clones, 80% to 90% of them singletons. The sample was peripheral blood, taken before any cancer treatment. Receptors were obtained from a woman aged 40-75 years with stage I lung adenocarcinoma.

The chain recombines TRBV9 with TRBJ2-2; 7 bases are shared with TRBD2. CDR3 length equals 15 residues. V was pared by 4 bases and J by 5 bases, with 8 bases of the junction left unmatched. Germline-derived CDR1 and CDR2 are SGDLS and YYNGEE. The CDR3 DNA reads TGTGCCAGCAGCCCTTGGACTAGTGGTACCGGGGAGCTGTTTTTT. Protein: CASSPWTSGTGELFF.

The gene calls are TRBV6-1 and TRBJ2-7; 9 positions agree with TRBD2. J gave up 4 bases and V 1 base, and 5 bases lay outside the gene matches. Germline CDR1 MNHNS, CDR2 SASEGT. This CDR3 is built from 15 residues. The CDR3 nucleotides are TGTGCCAGCAGTGAAGGAGCCAGCGGGGGGTACGAGCAGTACTTC. It is translated as CASSEGASGGYEQYF.

The rearrangement joins TRBV2 to TRBJ2-3; either TRBD1 or TRBD2 may supply D (6 bases each). The ends were cut back, 5 bases at V and 0 bases at J, with 15 bases in the middle. CDR1 is SNHLY, CDR2 FYNNEI, per germline. The CDR3 consists of 16 residues. The DNA of the CDR3 is TGTGCCAGCAGTCCGCATTGGGGGGCTAGCACAGATACGCAGTATTTT. The encoded protein is CASSPHWGASTDTQYF.

V is TRBV18 and J is TRBJ2-4; 7 bases align to TRBD2. V lost 3 bases to trimming and J lost 7 bases; unmatched junction nucleotides: 6. The CDR3 totals 14 residues. The germline V gene has CDR1 KGHSH and CDR2 LQKENI. CDR3 nucleotides: TGTGCCAGCTCACCTCCAACTAGCGTGAACATTCAGTACTTC. Protein product: CASSPPTSVNIQYF.

This chain uses TRBV19 with TRBJ1-1; D is ambiguous. The V and J ends lost 1 base and 1 base respectively, with 10 bases between them. CDR1 and CDR2 (germline): LNHDA, SQIVND (reference sequence). This CDR3 is built from 15 residues. The DNA for the CDR3 is TGTGCCAGTAGTATAGGATTTCAGGCGAACACTGAAGCTTTCTTT. This sequence encodes CASSIGFQANTEAFF.

The chain uses TRBV19 and TRBJ1-1; D ambiguous. Germline CDR1 and CDR2: LNHDA and SQIVND (reference sequence). The CDR3 runs 13 residues. Trimming took off 3 bases at V and 4 bases at J, with 9 bases between the two ends. CDR3 in amino acids: CASSMGIPTEAFF. The CDR3 DNA reads TGTGCCAGTAGTATGGGGATACCCACTGAAGCTTTCTTT.

The V and J genes are TRBV2 and TRBJ2-5, with TRBD2 matching 10 bases. Germline CDR1 reads SNHLY; CDR2 reads FYNNEI. V lost 7 bases and J lost 5; bases outside the gene matches: 10. This CDR3 contains 15 residues. CDR3 DNA sequence: TGTGCCAGCAAGCTAGCGGGGGCCGAGAGGGAGACCCAGTACTTC. Protein sequence: CASKLAGAERETQYF.

The V and J genes are TRBV2 and TRBJ1-2; TRBD1 matches 7 bases. The CDR3 sequence is 13 residues long. Looked up from germline, CDR1 is SNHLY and CDR2 is FYNNEI. V was clipped by 9 bases and J by 7 bases; unmatched bases: 11. The CDR3 sequence is CASQPTGAGGYTF. The CDR3 nucleotides read TGTGCCAGTCAACCTACAGGGGCGGGTGGCTACACCTTC.

V gene TRBV2 combines with J gene TRBJ2-2; no clear D. Germline CDR1 SNHLY, CDR2 FYNNEI. The V end was cut by 7 bases, the J end by 1 base, with 13 bases between. The CDR3 is made up of 15 amino acids. The CDR3 spells CASMRKSMNTGELFF. CDR3 nucleotide sequence: TGTGCCAGCATGAGGAAATCCATGAACACCGGGGAGCTGTTTTTT.

This clone is a singleton in its sample. The chain carries TRBV2 and TRBJ2-1; the D gene is possibly TRBD2 (6 bases). Per germline, CDR1 SNHLY and CDR2 FYNNEI. The CDR3 length is 12 residues. Trimming stripped 6 bases from V and 16 bases from J, with 19 bases between. The CDR3 region is CASSGGGTDPFF. The CDR3 nucleotides read TGTGCCAGCAGCGGTGGAGGGACCGATCCCTTCTTC.